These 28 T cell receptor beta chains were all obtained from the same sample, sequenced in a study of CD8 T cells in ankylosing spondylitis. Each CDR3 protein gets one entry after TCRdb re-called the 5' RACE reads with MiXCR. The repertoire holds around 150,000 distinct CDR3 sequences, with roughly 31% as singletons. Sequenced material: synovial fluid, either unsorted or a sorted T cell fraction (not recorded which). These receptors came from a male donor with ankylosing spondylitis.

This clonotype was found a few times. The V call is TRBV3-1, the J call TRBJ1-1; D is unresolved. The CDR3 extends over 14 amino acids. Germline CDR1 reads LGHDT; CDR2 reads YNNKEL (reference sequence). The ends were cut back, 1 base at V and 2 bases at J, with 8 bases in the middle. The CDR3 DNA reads TGTGCCAGCAGCCAAGGTGGCTTAAACACTGAAGCTTTCTTT. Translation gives CASSQGGLNTEAFF.

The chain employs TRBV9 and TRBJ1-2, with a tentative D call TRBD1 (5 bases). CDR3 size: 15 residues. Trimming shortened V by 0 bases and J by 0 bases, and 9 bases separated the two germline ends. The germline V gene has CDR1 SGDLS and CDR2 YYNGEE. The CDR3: CASSVGGKANYGYTF. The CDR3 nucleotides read TGTGCCAGCAGCGTAGGGGGGAAAGCTAACTATGGCTACACCTTC.

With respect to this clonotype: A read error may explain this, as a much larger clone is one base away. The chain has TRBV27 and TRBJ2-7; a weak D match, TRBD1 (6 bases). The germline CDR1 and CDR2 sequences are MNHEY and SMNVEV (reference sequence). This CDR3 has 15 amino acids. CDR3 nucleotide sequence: TGTGCCAGCAGTTCAAACAGGGTTGCCACCTACGAGCGGTACTTC. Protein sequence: CASSSNRVATYERYF.

The CDR3 here is CASRPDSTSPGAFF. CDR3 DNA: TGTGCCAGCAGGCCGGACAGCACCTCCCCGGGAGCTTTCTTT. The chain joins TRBV2 to TRBJ1-1; tentatively, D is TRBD1 (6 bases). The length of the CDR3 is 14 residues. Germline V CDR1 and CDR2: SNHLY, FYNNEI. Trimming cost V 6 bases and J 10 bases, with 21 bases left between them.

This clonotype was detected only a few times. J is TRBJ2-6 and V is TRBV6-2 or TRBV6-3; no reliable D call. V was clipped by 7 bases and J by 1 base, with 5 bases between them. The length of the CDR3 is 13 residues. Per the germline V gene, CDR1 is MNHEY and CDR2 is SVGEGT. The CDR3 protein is CASMASGANVLTF. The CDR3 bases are TGTGCCAGCATGGCTTCTGGGGCCAACGTCCTGACTTTC.

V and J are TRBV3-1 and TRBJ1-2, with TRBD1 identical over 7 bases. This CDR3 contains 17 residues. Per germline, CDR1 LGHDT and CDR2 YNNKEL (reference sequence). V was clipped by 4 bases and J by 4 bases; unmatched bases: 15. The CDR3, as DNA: TGTGCCAGCAGCCTTGGGGACAGACCCCTCATCGTCTATGGCTACACCTTC. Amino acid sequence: CASSLGDRPLIVYGYTF.

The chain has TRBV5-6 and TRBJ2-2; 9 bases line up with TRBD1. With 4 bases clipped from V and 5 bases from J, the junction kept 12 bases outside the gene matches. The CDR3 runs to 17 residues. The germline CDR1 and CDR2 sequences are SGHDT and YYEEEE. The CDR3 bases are TGTGCCAGCAGCCTGGGACAGGGAGCTTTGAGAACCGGGGAGCTGTTTTTT. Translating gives CASSLGQGALRTGELFF.

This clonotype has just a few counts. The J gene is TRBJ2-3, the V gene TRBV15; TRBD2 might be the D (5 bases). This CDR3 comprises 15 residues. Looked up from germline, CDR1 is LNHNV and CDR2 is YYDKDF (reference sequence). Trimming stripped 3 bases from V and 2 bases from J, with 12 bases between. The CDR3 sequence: CATSSAEGHTDTQYF. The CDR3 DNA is TGTGCCACCAGCAGTGCAGAGGGCCACACAGATACGCAGTATTTT.

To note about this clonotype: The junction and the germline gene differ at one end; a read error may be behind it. CDR3 loop: CSARRSSYNSPLHF. The CDR3 DNA follows: TGCAGTGCTAGGCGCAGCTCCTATAACTCACCCCTCCACTTT. V gene TRBV20-1 combines with J gene TRBJ1-6; no clear D gene. Germline-derived CDR1 and CDR2 are DFQATT and SNEGSKA (reference sequence). The CDR3 has 14 residues.

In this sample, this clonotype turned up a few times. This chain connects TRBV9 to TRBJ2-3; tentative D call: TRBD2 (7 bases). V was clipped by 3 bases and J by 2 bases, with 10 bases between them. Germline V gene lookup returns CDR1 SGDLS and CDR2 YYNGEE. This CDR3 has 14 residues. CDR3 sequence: CASSGRGPTDTQYF. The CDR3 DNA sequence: TGTGCCAGCAGCGGGCGGGGGCCCACAGATACGCAGTATTTT.

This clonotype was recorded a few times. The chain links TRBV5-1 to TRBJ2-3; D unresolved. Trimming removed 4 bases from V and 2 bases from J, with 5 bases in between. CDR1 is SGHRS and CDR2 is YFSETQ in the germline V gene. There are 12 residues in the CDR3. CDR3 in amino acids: CASSEDTDTQYF. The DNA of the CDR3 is TGCGCCAGCAGCGAGGACACAGATACGCAGTATTTT.

Here the CDR3 DNA reads TGCGCCAGCAGTCTCGACAGGGGCCCAACCTACGAGCAGTACTTC. Its protein product is CASSLDRGPTYEQYF. The chain joins TRBV4-1 to TRBJ2-7; 8 nucleotides match TRBD1. The V and J ends lost 6 bases and 2 bases, in that order; junction bases with no gene match: 9. The CDR3 contains 15 residues. The germline V gene encodes CDR1 MGHRA and CDR2 YSYEKL.

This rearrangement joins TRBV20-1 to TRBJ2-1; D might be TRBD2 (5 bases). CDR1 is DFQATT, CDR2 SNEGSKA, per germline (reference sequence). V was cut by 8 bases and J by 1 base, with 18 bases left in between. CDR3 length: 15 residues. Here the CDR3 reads CSTPTAGVSYNEQFF. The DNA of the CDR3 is TGCAGTACGCCCACTGCCGGGGTGTCCTACAATGAGCAGTTCTTC.

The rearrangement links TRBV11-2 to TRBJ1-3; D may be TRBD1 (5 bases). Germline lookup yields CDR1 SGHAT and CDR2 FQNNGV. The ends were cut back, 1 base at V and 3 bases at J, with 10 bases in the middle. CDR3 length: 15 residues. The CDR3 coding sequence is TGTGCCAGCAGCTTAGTGCAGGGAAGTGGAAACACCATATATTTT. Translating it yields CASSLVQGSGNTIYF.

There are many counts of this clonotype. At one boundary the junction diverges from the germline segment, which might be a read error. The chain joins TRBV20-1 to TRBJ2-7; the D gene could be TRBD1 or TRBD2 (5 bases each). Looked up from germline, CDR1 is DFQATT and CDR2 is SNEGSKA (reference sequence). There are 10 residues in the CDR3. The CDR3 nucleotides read TGCAGTGCCTCTCCCCTCGGGGCTGACTTC. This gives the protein CSASPLGADF.

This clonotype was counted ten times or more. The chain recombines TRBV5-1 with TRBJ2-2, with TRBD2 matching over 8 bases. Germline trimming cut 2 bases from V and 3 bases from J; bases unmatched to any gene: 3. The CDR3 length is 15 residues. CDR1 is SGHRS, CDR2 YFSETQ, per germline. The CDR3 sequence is CASSFTSGYTGELFF. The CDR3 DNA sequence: TGCGCCAGCAGCTTTACTAGCGGATACACCGGGGAGCTGTTTTTT.

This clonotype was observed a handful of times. As DNA, the CDR3 is TGTGCCAGCAGTTACTCGCTGTACGAGGGTGAGCAGTTCTTC. It encodes CASSYSLYEGEQFF. The chain employs TRBV6-5 and TRBJ2-1; D perhaps matches TRBD2 (5 bases). Germline assignment: CDR1 MNHEY and CDR2 SVGAGI. This CDR3 has 14 amino acids. The V and J ends lost 0 bases and 9 bases respectively, with 12 bases between them.

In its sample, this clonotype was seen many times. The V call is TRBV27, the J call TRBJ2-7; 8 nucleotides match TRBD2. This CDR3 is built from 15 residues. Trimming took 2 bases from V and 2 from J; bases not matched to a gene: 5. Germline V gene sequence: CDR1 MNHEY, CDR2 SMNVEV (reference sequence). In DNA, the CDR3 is TGTGCCAGCAGTTTAAAAGGTAGCGGGGCCTACGAGCAGTACTTC. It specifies CASSLKGSGAYEQYF.

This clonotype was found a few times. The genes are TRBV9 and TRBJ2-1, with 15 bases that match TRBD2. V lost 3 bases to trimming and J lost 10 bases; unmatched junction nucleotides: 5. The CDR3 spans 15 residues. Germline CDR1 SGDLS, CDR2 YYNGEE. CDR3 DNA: TGTGCCAGCAGCGCCCGGACTAGCGGGAGGGTCGAGCAGTTCTTC. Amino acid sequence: CASSARTSGRVEQFF.

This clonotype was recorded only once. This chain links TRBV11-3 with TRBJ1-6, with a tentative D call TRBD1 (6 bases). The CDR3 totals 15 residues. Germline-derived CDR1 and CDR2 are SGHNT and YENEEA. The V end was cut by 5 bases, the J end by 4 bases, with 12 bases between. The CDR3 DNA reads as TGTGCCAGCAGCCCAGGGGCCCAGTATAATTCACCCCTCCACTTT. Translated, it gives CASSPGAQYNSPLHF.

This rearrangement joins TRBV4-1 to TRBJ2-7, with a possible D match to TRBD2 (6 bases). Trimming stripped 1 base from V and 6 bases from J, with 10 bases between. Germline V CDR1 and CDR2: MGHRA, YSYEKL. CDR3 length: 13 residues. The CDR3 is CASSQALRGEQYF. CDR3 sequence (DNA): TGCGCCAGCAGCCAAGCCCTGCGGGGCGAGCAGTACTTC.

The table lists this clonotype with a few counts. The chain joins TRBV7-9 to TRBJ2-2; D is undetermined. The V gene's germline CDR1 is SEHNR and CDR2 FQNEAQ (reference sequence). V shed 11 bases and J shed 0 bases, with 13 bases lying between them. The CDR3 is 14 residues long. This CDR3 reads CAHRGPTNTGELFF. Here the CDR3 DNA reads TGTGCCCATCGAGGACCAACGAACACCGGGGAGCTGTTTTTT.

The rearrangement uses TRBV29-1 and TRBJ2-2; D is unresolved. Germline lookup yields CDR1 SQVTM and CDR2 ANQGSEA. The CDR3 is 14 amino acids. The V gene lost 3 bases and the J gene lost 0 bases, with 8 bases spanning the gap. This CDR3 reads CSVEAVSNTGELFF. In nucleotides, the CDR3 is TGCAGCGTTGAGGCGGTTTCGAACACCGGGGAGCTGTTTTTT.

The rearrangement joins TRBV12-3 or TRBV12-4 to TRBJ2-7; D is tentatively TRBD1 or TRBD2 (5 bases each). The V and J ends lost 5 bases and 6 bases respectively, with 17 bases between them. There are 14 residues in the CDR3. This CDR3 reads CASSRSGPGGEQYF. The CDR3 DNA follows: TGTGCCAGCAGTCGTTCGGGGCCTGGGGGCGAGCAGTACTTC.

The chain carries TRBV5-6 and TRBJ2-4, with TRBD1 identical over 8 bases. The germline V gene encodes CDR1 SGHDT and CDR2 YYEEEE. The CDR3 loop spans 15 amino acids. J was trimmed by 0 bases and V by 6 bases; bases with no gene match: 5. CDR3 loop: CASTGQGKAKNIQYF. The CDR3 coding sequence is TGTGCCAGCACCGGACAGGGAAAAGCCAAAAACATTCAGTACTTC. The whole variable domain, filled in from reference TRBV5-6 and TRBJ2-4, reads DAGVTQSPTHLIKTRGQQVTLRCSPKSGHDTVSWYQQALGQGPQFIFQYYEEEERQRGNFPDRFSGHQFPNYSSELNVNALLLGDSALYLCASTGQGKAKNIQYFGAGTRLSVL.

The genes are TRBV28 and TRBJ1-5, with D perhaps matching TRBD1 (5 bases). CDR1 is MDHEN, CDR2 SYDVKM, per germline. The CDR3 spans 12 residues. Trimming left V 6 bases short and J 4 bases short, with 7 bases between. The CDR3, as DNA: TGTGCCAGCAGGAGGGGTAATCAGCCCCAGCATTTT. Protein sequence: CASRRGNQPQHF.

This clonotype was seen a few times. CDR3 coding DNA: TGCGCCAGCAGCCACACAGGGACTAGCGGGGGCACAGATACGCAGTATTTT. It yields the protein CASSHTGTSGGTDTQYF. This rearrangement joins TRBV4-1 to TRBJ2-3, with 13 bases fitting TRBD2. Trimming took 3 bases from V and 1 from J; bases not matched to a gene: 4. The CDR3 is made up of 17 amino acids. The V gene's germline CDR1 is MGHRA and CDR2 YSYEKL.

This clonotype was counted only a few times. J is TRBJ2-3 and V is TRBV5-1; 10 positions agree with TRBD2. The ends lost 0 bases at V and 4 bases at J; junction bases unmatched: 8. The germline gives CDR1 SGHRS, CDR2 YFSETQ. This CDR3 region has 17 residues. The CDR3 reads CASSLGASGRTPDTQYF. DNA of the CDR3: TGCGCCAGCAGCTTGGGGGCTAGCGGGAGAACCCCAGATACGCAGTATTTT.